The clone carrying this T cell receptor beta chain occurred once. The data are from a study of T cell changes during pregnancy in multiple sclerosis. Clones were sequenced by immunoSEQ multiplex PCR, and TCRdb holds only the in-frame ones, with some missing. Altogether around 51,000 clones are present, 90% to 95% being singletons, with the ten largest covering 1.5% to 2%. V lost 10 bases and J lost 1; bases outside the gene matches: 6. The CDR3 contains 13 residues. Germline assignment: CDR1 MNHNS and CDR2 SASEGT. This clonotype was obtained from a female donor with multiple sclerosis, enrolled in a pregnancy study. This rearrangement joins TRBV6-1 to TRBJ2-5, with 7 bases aligning to TRBD1. Sample: peripheral blood, taken in the second trimester of pregnancy. The CDR3 nucleotides are TGTGCCACTTTGGGACAGTTCCAAGAGACCCAGTACTTC. Protein sequence: CATLGQFQETQYF.